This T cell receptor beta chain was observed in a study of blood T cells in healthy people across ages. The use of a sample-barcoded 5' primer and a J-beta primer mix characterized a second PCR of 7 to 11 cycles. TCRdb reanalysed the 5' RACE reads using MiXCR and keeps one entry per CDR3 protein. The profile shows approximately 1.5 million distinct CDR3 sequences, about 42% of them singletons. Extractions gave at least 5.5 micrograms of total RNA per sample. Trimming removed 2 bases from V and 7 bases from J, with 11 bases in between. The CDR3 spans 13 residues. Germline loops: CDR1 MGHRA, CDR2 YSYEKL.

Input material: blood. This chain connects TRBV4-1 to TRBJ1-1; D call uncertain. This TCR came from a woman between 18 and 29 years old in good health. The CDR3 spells CASSQYKKVEAFF. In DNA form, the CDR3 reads TGCGCCAGCAGCCAATACAAAAAGGTTGAAGCTTTCTTT.